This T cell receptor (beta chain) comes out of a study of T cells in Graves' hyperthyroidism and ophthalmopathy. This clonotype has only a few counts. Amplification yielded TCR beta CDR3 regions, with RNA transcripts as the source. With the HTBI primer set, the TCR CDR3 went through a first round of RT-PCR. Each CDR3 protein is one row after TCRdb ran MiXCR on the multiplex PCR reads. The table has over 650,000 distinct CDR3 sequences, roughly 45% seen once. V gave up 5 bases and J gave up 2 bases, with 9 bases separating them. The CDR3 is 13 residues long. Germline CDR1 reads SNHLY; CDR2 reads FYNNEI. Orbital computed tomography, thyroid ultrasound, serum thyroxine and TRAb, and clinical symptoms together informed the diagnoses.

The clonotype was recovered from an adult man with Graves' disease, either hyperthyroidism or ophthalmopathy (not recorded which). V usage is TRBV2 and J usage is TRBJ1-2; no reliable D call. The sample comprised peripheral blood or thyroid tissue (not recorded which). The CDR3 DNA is TGTGCCAGCAGTTACTCGATCAACTATGGCTACACCTTC. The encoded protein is CASSYSINYGYTF.